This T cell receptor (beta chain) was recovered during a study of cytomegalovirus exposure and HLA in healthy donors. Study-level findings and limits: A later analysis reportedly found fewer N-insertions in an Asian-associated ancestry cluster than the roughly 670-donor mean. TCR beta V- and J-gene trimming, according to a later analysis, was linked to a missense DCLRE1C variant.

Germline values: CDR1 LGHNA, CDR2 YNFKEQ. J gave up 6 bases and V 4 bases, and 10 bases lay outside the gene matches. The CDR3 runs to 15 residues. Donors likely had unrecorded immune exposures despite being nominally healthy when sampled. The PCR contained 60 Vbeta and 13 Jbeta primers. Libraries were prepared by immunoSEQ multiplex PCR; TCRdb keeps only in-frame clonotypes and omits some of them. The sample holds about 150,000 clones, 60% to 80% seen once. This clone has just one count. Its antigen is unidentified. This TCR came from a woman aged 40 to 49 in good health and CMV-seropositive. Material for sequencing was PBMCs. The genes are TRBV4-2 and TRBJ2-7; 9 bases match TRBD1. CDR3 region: CASSPTGTGLFEQYF. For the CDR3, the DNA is TGTGCCAGCAGCCCTACCGGGACAGGGCTTTTCGAGCAGTACTTC.